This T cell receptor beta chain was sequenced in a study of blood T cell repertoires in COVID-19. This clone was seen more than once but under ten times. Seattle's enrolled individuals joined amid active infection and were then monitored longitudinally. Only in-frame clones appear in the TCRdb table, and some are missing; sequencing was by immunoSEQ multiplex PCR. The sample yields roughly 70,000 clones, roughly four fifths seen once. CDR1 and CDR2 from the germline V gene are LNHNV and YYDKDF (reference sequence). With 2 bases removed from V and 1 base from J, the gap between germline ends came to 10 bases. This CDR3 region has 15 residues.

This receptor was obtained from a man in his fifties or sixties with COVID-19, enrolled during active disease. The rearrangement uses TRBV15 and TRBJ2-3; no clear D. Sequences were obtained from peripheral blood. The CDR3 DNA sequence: TGTGCCACCAGCAGAAGGAGCCGAGGCACAGATACGCAGTATTTT. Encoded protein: CATSRRSRGTDTQYF. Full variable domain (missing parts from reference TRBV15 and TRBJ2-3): DAMVIQNPRYQVTQFGKPVTLSCSQTLNHNVMYWYQQKSSQAPKLLFHYYDKDFNNEADTPDNFQSRRPNTSFCFLDIRSPGLGDTAMYLCATSRRSRGTDTQYFGPGTRLTVL.